The clone carrying this T cell receptor (beta chain) came up once. Its antigen remains unknown. Within the sample, other DNA sequences also encode this same CDR3. Naive CD8 cells lacked CD45RO, underwent positive selection for CCR7 and left out terminally differentiated effector memory CD45RA+ cells. All donors qualified as healthy HIV-negative adults and had experienced no recent acute infections or vaccinations. Repertoires were generated with immunoSEQ multiplex PCR, while TCRdb's copy carries only in-frame clones and drops some. In the table there are hundreds of thousands of clones, roughly 95% of which are singletons. These data are taken from a study of shared clonotypes between healthy human individuals. Findings and limits, study-wide: In general, naive subsets displayed greater estimated richness than memory subsets did. Sequencing depth was a factor that was expected to affect clonotype sharing among donors.

The source material was naive CD8+ T cells sorted from blood. The receptor's source is a woman aged 25-40 years in good health.

CDR3 region: CASSSADYGYTF. The CDR3 bases are TGTGCCAGCAGCTCCGCTGACTATGGCTACACCTTC. V is TRBV5-6 and J is TRBJ1-2, with no clear D. Germline loops: CDR1 SGHDT, CDR2 YYEEEE. The CDR3 consists of 12 residues. Trimming cost V 3 bases and J 3 bases, with 6 bases left between them.